This entry lists 23 T cell receptor beta chains sequenced from one sample in a study of T cell repertoires in cytomegalovirus infection. TCRdb analysed the reads with MiXCR anew, one entry per CDR3 protein. The sample lists 200,000 to 250,000 distinct CDR3 sequences; about 5.9% were seen once. Sequencing was done on a sample of PBMCs. All receptors derive from a human donor in good health (CMV status not recorded). Some clones in this sample may be carry-over from other donors' samples.

This clonotype was seen ten or more times. The CDR3 coding sequence is TGTGCCAGCAGCTTGGACAGGGGGAGAACCTACGAGCAGTACTTC. It yields the protein CASSLDRGRTYEQYF. The V gene is TRBV11-2, the J gene TRBJ2-7, with 10 nucleotides matching TRBD1. Germline-derived CDR1 and CDR2 are SGHAT and FQNNGV. The CDR3 sequence is 15 residues long. V trimming: 3 bases; J trimming: 2 bases; junction bases outside the gene matches: 4.

This clonotype appeared many times. Germline and junction disagree at one end, which may indicate a read error. CDR3 sequence (DNA): TGTGCTAGCAGCCAATTGGGGCAGGGAGCGAGGAATGAGCAGTTCTTC. Amino acids: CASSQLGQGARNEQFF. This sequence joins TRBV14 and TRBJ2-1; possibly TRBD1 or TRBD2 for D (5 bases each). From germline, CDR1 is SGHDN and CDR2 FVKESK. The CDR3 runs to 16 residues.

This clonotype was observed many times. The chain couples TRBV12-3 or TRBV12-4 to TRBJ1-5; D is unresolved. CDR3 size: 16 residues. The ends were cut back, 6 bases at V and 5 bases at J, with 20 bases in the middle. CDR3 residues: CASSFPLIGRDQPQHF. CDR3 bases: TGTGCCAGCAGCTTTCCCTTGATAGGGAGGGATCAGCCCCAGCATTTT.

V usage is TRBV29-1 and J usage is TRBJ1-1; perhaps TRBD1 as D (5 bases). The germline V gene encodes CDR1 SQVTM and CDR2 ANQGSEA. This CDR3 is 13 amino acids long. The V end lost 6 bases, the J end lost 0 bases, and 11 bases lay between the germline ends. In nucleotides, the CDR3 is TGCAGCGTGCTGACAGCGATGAACACTGAAGCTTTCTTT. Its translation: CSVLTAMNTEAFF.

The V gene is TRBV7-9, the J gene TRBJ2-7, with D unclear. The CDR3 runs to 12 residues. The ends were cut back, 5 bases at V and 4 bases at J, with 9 bases in the middle. Germline loops: CDR1 SEHNR, CDR2 FQNEAQ (reference sequence). DNA for the CDR3: TGTGCCAGCAGCCAAGACTTATACGAGCAGTACTTC. The encoded protein is CASSQDLYEQYF.

This clonotype came up many times. The V and J genes are TRBV9 and TRBJ2-2; a weak D match, TRBD2 (5 bases). This CDR3 region has 13 residues. V was clipped by 0 bases and J by 6 bases, with 6 bases between them. Germline CDR1 is SGDLS and CDR2 is YYNGEE. CDR3 in amino acids: CASSVVEAGELFF. In DNA form, the CDR3 reads TGTGCCAGCAGCGTAGTGGAGGCCGGGGAGCTGTTTTTT.

This sequence joins TRBV7-2 and TRBJ2-7; a weak D match, TRBD1 (5 bases). This CDR3 is 16 amino acids long. The ends were cut back, 2 bases at V and 2 bases at J, with 16 bases in the middle. Germline values: CDR1 SGHTA, CDR2 FQGNSA. CDR3 sequence (DNA): TGTGCCAGCAGCTTAATTTCAGGGAATCCTCCCTACGAGCAGTACTTC. This sequence encodes CASSLISGNPPYEQYF.

This clonotype has at least ten counts. The chain employs TRBV7-2 and TRBJ1-5, with D uncertain. The germline V and J ends were trimmed by 1 base and 5 bases, with 12 bases remaining between them. There are 15 residues in the CDR3. The V gene's germline CDR1 is SGHTA and CDR2 FQGNSA. The CDR3 DNA is TGTGCCAGCAGCTTAGGGGATACACCCTATCAGCCCCAGCATTTT. Protein sequence: CASSLGDTPYQPQHF.

By share of the sample, this clonotype is medium-sized. V is TRBV7-2 and J is TRBJ2-7; 11 bases map to TRBD1. This CDR3 is 13 amino acids long. Losses at the gene ends were 6 bases for V and 7 bases for J; bases not matched to a gene: 5. Germline V lookup: CDR1 SGHTA, CDR2 FQGNSA. The CDR3 DNA reads TGTGCCAGCAGTCCCCGGGACAGGGGGGAGCAGTACTTC. This encodes CASSPRDRGEQYF.

The sample holds many counts of this clonotype. V and J are TRBV12-3 or TRBV12-4 and TRBJ1-1; D not resolved. Trimming shortened V by 6 bases and J by 5 bases, and 16 bases separated the two germline ends. CDR3 length equals 14 residues. CDR3 DNA sequence: TGTGCCAGCAGACAACAGCTTTCGGGGACTGAAGCTTTCTTT. It translates to CASRQQLSGTEAFF.

This clonotype showed up many times. The gene calls are TRBV28 and TRBJ2-1, with TRBD1 identical over 10 bases. Germline V gene sequence: CDR1 MDHEN, CDR2 SYDVKM. The length of the CDR3 is 14 residues. J lost 9 bases, V lost 3 bases, and 5 bases had no gene match. CDR3 nucleotides: TGTGCCAGCAGTTTGAGACAGGGGGCAGGTGAGCAGTTCTTC. Protein sequence: CASSLRQGAGEQFF.

The table lists this clonotype with many counts. The V call is TRBV28, the J call TRBJ2-2; D not resolved. CDR1 is MDHEN, CDR2 SYDVKM, per germline. This CDR3 spans 14 amino acids. Trimming pared 5 bases from V and 8 bases from J, leaving 15 bases between. CDR3 nucleotides: TGTGCCAGCAGTACGACCACGGATAGGGGGGAGCTGTTTTTT. It encodes CASSTTTDRGELFF.

In its sample, this clonotype was seen many times. The chain uses TRBV7-8 and TRBJ1-2; D is possibly TRBD1 (5 bases). Germline CDR1 SGHVS, CDR2 FQNEAQ. CDR3 length: 18 amino acids. The V and J ends lost 0 bases and 7 bases respectively, with 24 bases between them. The CDR3 DNA follows: TGTGCCAGCAGCTTAGCGGTGGGGGGGGGGAGAGAACTAAGTGGCTACACCTTC. As protein: CASSLAVGGGRELSGYTF.

Only one count was recorded for this clonotype. Given the absence of the conserved phenylalanine or tryptophan at the CDR3 end, a read error is likely. This chain uses TRBV2 with TRBJ2-1; no definite D call. This CDR3 is 12 amino acids long. The ends were cut back, 7 bases at V and 5 bases at J, with 9 bases in the middle. Germline values: CDR1 SNHLY, CDR2 FYNNEI. CDR3 residues: CASTTANNEQFY. The CDR3 coding sequence is TGTGCCAGCACTACGGCGAACAATGAGCAGTTCTAC.

This clonotype was detected ten times or more. The chain is built from TRBV2 and TRBJ2-1, with D perhaps matching TRBD1 (6 bases). V was cut by 3 bases and J by 2 bases, with 8 bases left in between. The CDR3 is made up of 14 amino acids. Per the germline V gene, CDR1 is SNHLY and CDR2 is FYNNEI. In nucleotides, the CDR3 is TGTGCCAGCAGTGAGCAGGGGCCCTACAATGAGCAGTTCTTC. It codes for CASSEQGPYNEQFF. The variable domain in full, with the rest retrieved from reference TRBV2 and TRBJ2-1, is EPEVTQTPSHQVTQMGQEVILRCVPISNHLYFYWYRQILGQKVEFLVSFYNNEISEKSEIFDDQFSVERPDGSNFTLKIRSTKLEDSAMYFCASSEQGPYNEQFFGPGTRLTVL.

In its sample, this clonotype was seen many times. The rearrangement joins TRBV12-3 or TRBV12-4 to TRBJ2-5; TRBD1 matches at 7 bases. The CDR3 is 14 amino acids. Trimming at V came to 5 bases and at J to 4 bases, leaving 7 bases not matched to a gene. This CDR3 is CASSRQGSGETQYF. The CDR3 bases are TGTGCCAGCAGTCGACAGGGTAGTGGAGAGACCCAGTACTTC.

This clonotype has ten or more counts. The CDR3 sequence: CASSLSPGTGQETQYF. The CDR3 region has the DNA TGTGCCAGCAGCTTGTCACCCGGGACAGGACAAGAGACCCAGTACTTC. The V gene is TRBV5-4, the J gene TRBJ2-5; 8 bases align to TRBD1. Trimming cost V 1 base and J 2 bases; bases outside gene matches: 7. Germline V lookup: CDR1 SGHNT, CDR2 YYREEE (reference sequence). The CDR3 is made up of 16 amino acids.

In its sample, this clonotype was seen many times. This chain connects TRBV7-2 to TRBJ2-2; no reliable D call. Trimming removed 5 bases from V and 0 bases from J, with 10 bases in between. Germline-derived CDR1 and CDR2 are SGHTA and FQGNSA. The CDR3 loop spans 15 amino acids. The CDR3 loop reads CASSPLRPNTGELFF. The CDR3, as DNA: TGTGCCAGCAGCCCTCTACGCCCGAACACCGGGGAGCTGTTTTTT.

There are many counts of this clonotype. The chain couples TRBV20-1 to TRBJ1-1; D remains unclear. CDR3 length equals 11 residues. The ends were cut back, 6 bases at V and 11 bases at J, with 16 bases in the middle. The germline V gene encodes CDR1 DFQATT and CDR2 SNEGSKA (reference sequence). The DNA of the CDR3 is TGCAGTGCACCCAGTGGGGTAGTGGCTTTCTTT. Protein product: CSAPSGVVAFF.

The chain has TRBV11-2 and TRBJ1-2; the match to TRBD1 covers 8 bases. V lost 2 bases, J lost 12 bases, and 8 bases stayed unmatched. CDR3 length: 13 residues. CDR1 is SGHAT and CDR2 is FQNNGV in the germline V gene. Here the CDR3 reads CASSLNPQGEDTF. As DNA, the CDR3 is TGTGCCAGCAGCTTAAACCCACAGGGGGAAGACACCTTC.

This clonotype showed up many times. This chain links TRBV11-2 with TRBJ2-3, with TRBD1 matching over 7 bases. This CDR3 comprises 15 residues. Germline V gene data show CDR1 as SGHAT and CDR2 as FQNNGV. After removal of 0 bases from V and 4 bases from J, the junction contained 4 bases not matched to a gene. The DNA for the CDR3 is TGTGCCAGCAGCTTAGATAGAGGGGGCGCAGATACGCAGTATTTT. Translating it yields CASSLDRGGADTQYF.

This clonotype was seen a handful of times. The chain employs TRBV19 and TRBJ1-5; D may be TRBD1 (5 bases). CDR3 length: 16 residues. Germline V gives CDR1 LNHDA, CDR2 SQIVND (reference sequence). Between the trimmed V and J ends, which lost 6 bases and 4 bases, there was a span of 19 bases. The CDR3 spells CASRGTRFRQNQPQHF. CDR3 DNA sequence: TGTGCCAGTAGAGGTACCCGGTTTAGACAGAATCAGCCCCAGCATTTT.

This clonotype came up many times. V usage is TRBV7-2 and J usage is TRBJ1-2, with a possible D match to TRBD1 (5 bases). Trimming took off 1 base at V and 4 bases at J, with 7 bases between the two ends. The germline V gene encodes CDR1 SGHTA and CDR2 FQGNSA. This CDR3 contains 13 residues. The CDR3 protein is CASSLGGAYGYTF. The CDR3 DNA sequence: TGTGCCAGCAGCTTAGGAGGGGCCTATGGCTACACCTTC.